This TCR beta chain appears in the sequencing data of a study of blood T cell repertoires in COVID-19. The overall study: COVID-19 samples, acute and convalescent, were from the United States, Italy and Spain. The analysed material was cDNA or gDNA that came from T cells, B-cell-depleted T cells, or PBMCs.

V was cut by 4 bases and J by 2 bases, with 12 bases left in between. CDR3 length: 14 amino acids. CDR1 LGHDT and CDR2 YNNKEL come from the germline V gene (reference sequence). How the authors handled the data: Nucleated cell number was recorded as an estimate derived from reference gene primer amplification. Some clones are missing from TCRdb's copy, which holds only in-frame ones; the method was immunoSEQ multiplex PCR. V, J and clone size are taken as reported in that table, and D and trimming were inferred from the DNA itself. The sample has approximately 100,000 clones, about three quarters seen once. In the case of this clone: Within the sample, other DNA sequences also encode this same CDR3.

This chain links TRBV3-1 (or the pseudogene TRBV3-2) with TRBJ2-7; perhaps TRBD2 as D (7 bases). Sequenced: peripheral blood. The TCR was taken from a man older than 75 with acute or convalescent COVID-19. The CDR3 coding sequence is TGTGCCAGCAGCCTTTCGGGGGGCGCCTACGAGCAGTACTTC. Amino acids: CASSLSGGAYEQYF.